Shown below are 10 T cell receptor beta chains from a single sample sequenced in a study of cytomegalovirus exposure and HLA in healthy donors. This PCR relied on a set of 60 Vbeta primers and 13 Jbeta primers. Repertoires were generated with immunoSEQ multiplex PCR, while TCRdb's copy carries only in-frame clones and drops some. In the table there are tens of thousands of clones, about 65% of which are singletons. The sample consisted of PBMCs. The receptors originated from a woman aged 25 to 39 in good health and CMV-seronegative.

The chain links TRBV10-3 to TRBJ2-3; 7 bases agree with TRBD1. Germline CDR1 ENHRY, CDR2 SYGVKD. V gave up 8 bases and J gave up 0 bases; unmatched junction bases: 5. This CDR3 region has 14 residues. CDR3 bases: TGTGCCATCTCAGGGGGTTCTAGCACAGATACGCAGTATTTT. As protein: CAISGGSSTDTQYF.

A remark on this clone: Relative to the germline gene, one junction end is altered; a read error may explain this. The chain is built from TRBV11-3 and TRBJ2-1; D is unclear. The length of the CDR3 is 16 residues. Germline V CDR1 and CDR2: SGHNT, YENEEA. DNA of the CDR3: TGTGCCAGCAGCTCACTCTTGACCGGGTCCTCCAATGAGCAGTTCTTC. Translating it yields CASSSLLTGSSNEQFF. Full variable domain (missing parts from reference TRBV11-3 and TRBJ2-1): EAGVVQSPRYKIIEKKQPVAFWCNPISGHNTLYWYLQNLGQGPELLIRYENEEAVDDSQLPKDRFSAERLKGVDSTLKIQPAELGDSAVYLCASSSLLTGSSNEQFFGPGTRLTVL.

V gene TRBV19 combines with J gene TRBJ2-7; 9 bases agree with TRBD2. The V segment lost 4 bases and the J segment 5 bases; nucleotides outside the gene matches: 6. CDR1 LNHDA and CDR2 SQIVND come from the germline V gene (reference sequence). The CDR3 is made up of 14 amino acids. The CDR3 bases are TGTGCCAGTAGTAACCCGGGACTAGCCAACGAGCAGTACTTC. Its protein product is CASSNPGLANEQYF.

The chain couples TRBV19 to TRBJ2-1, with D uncertain. Germline CDR1 and CDR2: LNHDA and SQIVND (reference sequence). V was cut by 5 bases and J by 4 bases, with 12 bases left in between. CDR3 length equals 14 residues. CDR3 amino acids: CASSPRDTYNEQFF. In nucleotides, the CDR3 is TGTGCCAGTAGTCCCCGCGACACGTACAATGAGCAGTTCTTC.

The V call is TRBV6-6, the J call TRBJ1-6, with 9 bases aligning to TRBD1. There are 15 residues in the CDR3. With 0 bases clipped from V and 7 bases from J, the junction kept 1 base outside the gene matches. Germline V lookup: CDR1 MNHNY, CDR2 SVGAGI (reference sequence). The CDR3, as DNA: TGTGCCAGCAGTTACTCTGGGACAGGGAATTCACCCCTCCACTTT. Its protein is CASSYSGTGNSPLHF.

The V gene is TRBV5-8, the J gene TRBJ1-3; 8 bases match TRBD1. Per the germline V gene, CDR1 is SGHTS and CDR2 is YDEGEE. The CDR3 is 15 amino acids. J lost 2 bases, V lost 4 bases, and 5 bases had no gene match. The CDR3 here is CASSGDRGAGNTIYF. The CDR3 DNA is TGTGCCAGCAGCGGTGACAGGGGAGCTGGAAACACCATATATTTT. Full variable domain (missing parts from reference TRBV5-8 and TRBJ1-3): EAGVTQSPTHLIKTRGQQATLRCSPISGHTSVYWYQQALGLGLQFLLWYDEGEERNRGNFPPRFSGRQFPNYSSELNVNALELEDSALYLCASSGDRGAGNTIYFGEGSWLTVV.

The CDR3 nucleotides are TGTGCCAGCAGTCCCCAGGGTGGTCGCCGTATCTCTGAAGCTTTCTTT. Translated, it gives CASSPQGGRRISEAFF. The V and J genes are TRBV27 and TRBJ1-1; D perhaps matches TRBD1 (5 bases). Germline V gives CDR1 MNHEY, CDR2 SMNVEV (reference sequence). With 5 bases removed from V and 6 bases from J, the gap between germline ends came to 22 bases. The CDR3 runs 16 residues.

This chain joins TRBV4-3 and TRBJ2-1; D unresolved. V was trimmed by 1 base and J by 4 bases, leaving 5 bases between them. This CDR3 contains 13 residues. Germline V gives CDR1 LGHNA, CDR2 YSLEER. The CDR3, as DNA: TGCGCCAGCAGCCAAGGGCCATACAATGAGCAGTTCTTC. It specifies CASSQGPYNEQFF.

The rearrangement links TRBV7-6 to TRBJ1-6; 7 nucleotides match TRBD1. In germline, CDR1 is SGHVS, CDR2 FNYEAQ. This CDR3 region has 15 residues. V dropped 4 bases and J dropped 7; count of bases not matched to a gene: 7. CDR3 coding DNA: TGTGCCAGCAGCTCAATGACAGGGAACAATTCACCCCTCCACTTT. Translated, it gives CASSSMTGNNSPLHF.

This clone was recorded a few times. This chain connects TRBV7-2 to TRBJ1-1, with 12 bases matching TRBD1. J was trimmed by 1 base and V by 5 bases; bases with no gene match: 14. Germline loops: CDR1 SGHTA, CDR2 FQGNSA. This CDR3 spans 19 amino acids. Here the CDR3 DNA reads TGTGCCAGCAGCGGCCGAGGGACAGGGGGCGCGGCGGGGAACACTGAAGCTTTCTTT. This translates into CASSGRGTGGAAGNTEAFF.